The 3 T cell receptor beta chains in this list originate from one sample, sequenced in a study of blood T cell repertoires in COVID-19. Sequencing was performed with immunoSEQ multiplex PCR; in TCRdb, only in-frame clones are kept and a portion is missing. Here the sample spans roughly 280,000 clones, 75% to 90% being singletons. The sequenced material came from peripheral blood. The source is a man younger than 45 with active or convalescent COVID-19.

The CDR3 coding sequence is TGCGCCAGCAGCCCCCTAGCGGGGGCCAGCTCTGGGGCCAACGTCCTGACTTTC. Translation gives CASSPLAGASSGANVLTF. This sequence joins TRBV5-1 and TRBJ2-6; 10 bases are a match to TRBD2. CDR1 is SGHRS and CDR2 is YFSETQ in the germline V gene. The trim removed 4 bases at V and 0 bases at J, leaving 7 bases unmatched. This CDR3 is 18 amino acids long.

The chain uses TRBV7-8 and TRBJ2-3; TRBD2 aligns across 8 bases. The CDR3 runs to 16 residues. Losses at the gene ends were 4 bases for V and 4 bases for J; bases not matched to a gene: 10. The germline gives CDR1 SGHVS, CDR2 FQNEAQ. CDR3 in DNA: TGTGCCAGCAGCTCCAGCAGCGGGGGTTTCCCAGATACGCAGTATTTT. This codes for CASSSSSGGFPDTQYF.

V is TRBV5-4 and J is TRBJ2-2; 7 bases fit TRBD1. The trim removed 0 bases at V and 4 bases at J, leaving 3 bases unmatched. CDR1 is SGHNT and CDR2 is YYREEE in the germline V gene (reference sequence). CDR3 size: 15 residues. The CDR3 bases are TGTGCCAGCAGCTTGGAGGGGGCGGCCACCGGGGAGCTGTTTTTT. The encoded protein is CASSLEGAATGELFF. Full variable domain (outside the CDR3, taken from reference TRBV5-4 and TRBJ2-2): ETGVTQSPTHLIKTRGQQVTLRCSSQSGHNTVSWYQQALGQGPQFIFQYYREEENGRGNFPPRFSGLQFPNYSSELNVNALELDDSALYLCASSLEGAATGELFFGEGSRLTVL.